This T cell receptor beta chain was profiled in a study of cytomegalovirus exposure and HLA in healthy donors. The PCR was carried out with 60 Vbeta primers and 13 Jbeta primers. Using immunoSEQ multiplex PCR, the repertoire was profiled, and TCRdb retains in-frame clones only, with some absent. This table has around 140,000 clones, about 64% appearing once. This clone occurred a few times. The sample comprised PBMCs. This clonotype originated in a woman aged 40 to 50 in good health and CMV-seronegative.

CDR3 amino acids: CASSPLRGGNTDTQYF. In DNA form, the CDR3 reads TGTGCCAGCAGCCCACTGCGGGGGGGTAACACAGATACGCAGTATTTT. The chain recombines TRBV14 with TRBJ2-3, with 9 bases lining up with TRBD2. With 4 bases clipped from V and 2 bases from J, the junction kept 7 bases outside the gene matches. This CDR3 is built from 16 residues. Germline CDR1 and CDR2: SGHDN and FVKESK.